This T cell receptor delta chain emerged from a study of gamma-delta chains in newborns, infants, children. About the study: Innate gammadelta T cells reportedly expand polyclonally right after birth, driven by microbial exposure, per the title.

TCRdb reanalyzed the reads using CATT. The data contain fewer than 5,000 delta-chain clones, roughly 0.57% of them singletons. CDR1 GEAIGNYY and CDR2 EKD come from the germline V gene. The CDR3 consists of 15 residues. This clone appeared a few times. TCRdb's listed protein matches a much larger clone and diverges from this DNA's translation at residue 13, likely through a read error; the protein shown comes from the DNA. The chain recombines TRDV2 with TRDJ1; possibly TRDD3 for D (6 bases). The sequenced sample consisted of blood. The sequence was obtained from a child who was a newborn, infant or young child, either healthy, febrile or measles-vaccinated (not recorded which). The CDR3 region has the DNA TGTGCCTGTGACACCGGAGGGATAGGACCCGATAAACCCATCTTT. It yields the protein CACDTGGIGPDKPIF.